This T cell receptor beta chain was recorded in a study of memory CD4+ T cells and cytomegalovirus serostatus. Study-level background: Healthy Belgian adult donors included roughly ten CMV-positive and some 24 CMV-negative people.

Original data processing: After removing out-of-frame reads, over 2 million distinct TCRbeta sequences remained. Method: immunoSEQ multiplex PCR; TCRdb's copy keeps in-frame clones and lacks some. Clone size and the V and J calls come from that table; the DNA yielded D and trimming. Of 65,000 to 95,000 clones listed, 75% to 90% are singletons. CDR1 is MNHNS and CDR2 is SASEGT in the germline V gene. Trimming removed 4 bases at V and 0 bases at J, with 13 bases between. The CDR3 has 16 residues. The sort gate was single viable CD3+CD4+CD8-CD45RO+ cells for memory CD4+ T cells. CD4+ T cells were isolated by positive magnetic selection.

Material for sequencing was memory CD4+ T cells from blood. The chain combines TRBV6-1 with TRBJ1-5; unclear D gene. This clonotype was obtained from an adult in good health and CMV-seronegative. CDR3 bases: TGTGCCAGCAGTGCCCCGGGCGGGTATAGCAATCAGCCCCAGCATTTT. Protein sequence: CASSAPGGYSNQPQHF.